These T cell receptor beta chains were read from a single sample in a study of radiation and T cells in renal cell carcinoma. Measured with immunoSEQ multiplex PCR; TCRdb has only the in-frame clones, and not every one. The sample has around 100,000 clones, around 83% seen once. The source was blood, collected from a patient whose treatment included radiotherapy and nephrectomy. These receptors all stem from a man in his sixties with renal cell carcinoma. CDR3s include the opening cysteine and the closing phenylalanine or tryptophan. The D gene is left open where the match is weak. Clone size is not always given. Where it is, it says once, few, many or a class for expanded clones.

v_call	clone_size	j_call	d_call	cdr3_aa	cdr3_nt
TRBV6-1	NA	TRBJ1-2	TRBD1	CASRDQGDGYGYTF	TGTGCCAGCAGGGATCAGGGGGACGGTTATGGCTACACCTTC
TRBV5-5	NA	TRBJ2-3	NA	CASSFATQAGTDTQYF	TGTGCCAGCAGCTTTGCGACCCAGGCGGGCACAGATACGCAGTATTTT
TRBV30	NA	TRBJ2-7	TRBD2	CAWSNIIAGGYEQYF	TGTGCCTGGAGTAACATAATAGCGGGGGGCTACGAGCAGTACTTC
TRBV30	NA	TRBJ1-1	TRBD1	CAWSVMTGKTEAFF	TGTGCCTGGAGTGTAATGACAGGGAAAACTGAAGCTTTCTTT
TRBV28	few	TRBJ1-1	NA	CASSLGGSYTEAFF	TGTGCCAGCAGTTTGGGGGGGTCCTACACTGAAGCTTTCTTT
TRBV2	NA	TRBJ1-2	TRBD1	CASSDTDRAIGYTF	TGTGCCAGCAGTGATACGGACAGGGCAATCGGCTACACCTTC
TRBV19	NA	TRBJ1-3	NA	CASTPELSGNTIYF	TGTGCCAGTACTCCCGAACTGTCTGGAAACACCATATATTTT
TRBV5-1	NA	TRBJ2-2	TRBD1	CASRLDRATGELFF	TGCGCCAGCAGATTGGACAGGGCAACCGGGGAGCTGTTTTTT
TRBV7-8	NA	TRBJ2-3	TRBD1	CASNAGGGADTQYF	TGTGCCAGCAATGCAGGGGGCGGGGCAGATACGCAGTATTTT
TRBV19	once	TRBJ2-2	NA	CASNSGITGELFF	TGTGCCAGTAATTCGGGGATCACCGGGGAGCTGTTTTTT
TRBV5-1	NA	TRBJ2-1	NA	CASSSPTGRNEQFF	TGCGCCAGCAGTTCCCCGACAGGGAGGAATGAGCAGTTCTTC
TRBV5-4	NA	TRBJ1-5	NA	CASSLSQAEPQHF	TGTGCCAGCAGCTTATCCCAGGCGGAGCCCCAGCATTTT
TRBV10-1	NA	TRBJ2-7	TRBD1	CASKTGTAYEQYF	TGCGCCAGCAAAACCGGGACAGCCTACGAGCAGTACTTC
TRBV6-6	NA	TRBJ2-2	NA	CASSYSNRAGELFF	TGTGCCAGCAGTTACTCGAACAGGGCCGGGGAGCTGTTTTTT
TRBV29-1	NA	TRBJ2-1	TRBD2	CSASSGRGGNEQFF	TGCAGCGCCTCTAGCGGGAGGGGAGGGAATGAGCAGTTCTTC
TRBV4-1	NA	TRBJ2-3	NA	CASSQVSDSDTQYF	TGCGCCAGCAGCCAAGTTTCAGATTCGGATACGCAGTATTTT
TRBV12-5	NA	TRBJ2-1	NA	CASGLPESNEQFF	TGTGCTAGTGGTTTGCCCGAGAGCAATGAGCAGTTCTTC
TRBV5-4	NA	TRBJ1-2	NA	CASSSVRGSTYGYTF	TGTGCCAGCAGCTCAGTCCGGGGGTCCACCTATGGCTACACCTTC
TRBV11-2	NA	TRBJ2-3	NA	CASSLGGRGTDTQYF	TGTGCCAGCTCCCTTGGGGGCAGGGGCACAGATACGCAGTATTTT
TRBV15	NA	TRBJ2-1	NA	CATSRDLALHNEQFF	TGTGCCACCAGCAGAGATCTGGCACTTCACAATGAGCAGTTCTTC
TRBV5-1	NA	TRBJ2-7	NA	CASSLSGQVSYEQYF	TGCGCCAGCAGCTTGAGCGGGCAGGTCTCCTACGAGCAGTACTTC
TRBV7-3	NA	TRBJ1-2	NA	CASSPAGQNLYGYTF	TGTGCCAGCAGCCCAGCTGGACAGAATCTCTATGGCTACACCTTC
TRBV28	once	TRBJ1-2	NA	CASSPSPDSNYGYTF	TGTGCCAGCAGTCCCTCTCCGGACTCTAACTATGGCTACACCTTC
TRBV5-1	NA	TRBJ2-1	NA	CASSPDRRSSYNEQFF	TGCGCCAGCAGCCCCGACCGAAGGAGCTCCTACAATGAGCAGTTCTTC
TRBV29-1	NA	TRBJ2-7	NA	CSAGQSGHYEQYF	TGCAGCGCCGGACAGTCGGGGCACTACGAGCAGTACTTC
TRBV5-5	NA	TRBJ1-1	TRBD1	CASSGRTGGLTEAFF	TGTGCCAGCAGCGGGCGGACAGGGGGCCTCACTGAAGCTTTCTTT
TRBV7-2	once	TRBJ2-7	TRBD2	CASSVASGISYEQYF	TGTGCCAGCAGCGTCGCTAGCGGGATCTCCTACGAGCAGTACTTC
TRBV21-1	NA	TRBJ1-5	NA	CASSKWEPEHIVGTVQRGPQHF	TGTGCCAGCAGCAAATGGGAGCCCGAACACATTGTGGGGACAGTGCAGCGTGGGCCCCAGCATTTT
TRBV5-6	NA	TRBJ2-2	NA	CASSSPLSTIHTGELFF	TGTGCCAGCAGCTCACCACTCTCGACGATACACACCGGGGAGCTGTTTTTT
TRBV11-3	NA	TRBJ1-4	NA	CASSCHRANEKLFF	TGTGCCAGCAGCTGCCACAGAGCTAATGAAAAACTGTTTTTT
TRBV15	NA	TRBJ2-3	NA	CATSRNKNVADTQYF	TGTGCCACCAGCAGAAACAAGAACGTCGCAGATACGCAGTATTTT
TRBV14	medium-sized	TRBJ2-2	NA	CASSQSWESNTGELFF	TGTGCCAGCAGCCAGAGCTGGGAGTCGAACACCGGGGAGCTGTTTTTT
TRBV29-1	NA	TRBJ2-7	NA	CSVEAGALGEQYF	TGCAGCGTTGAAGCGGGAGCCTTGGGCGAGCAGTACTTC
TRBV27	NA	TRBJ2-7	NA	CASSLYGSPNYEQYF	TGTGCCAGCAGTTTATACGGGAGTCCCAACTACGAGCAGTACTTC
TRBV29-1	NA	TRBJ2-1	NA	CSSEGTRGNYNEQFF	TGCAGCTCCGAGGGGACGAGGGGGAACTACAATGAGCAGTTCTTC
TRBV27	NA	TRBJ2-2	TRBD1	CASWPYNRGYGSGELFF	TGTGCCAGCTGGCCCTATAACAGGGGGTATGGGTCCGGGGAGCTGTTTTTT
TRBV7-3	once	TRBJ2-1	TRBD1	CASSLVGTGLNEQFF	TGTGCCAGCAGCTTAGTTGGGACAGGGTTAAATGAGCAGTTCTTC
TRBV29-1	NA	TRBJ1-1	NA	CSVEDPGTPVGTEAFF	TGCAGCGTTGAAGACCCCGGGACCCCTGTGGGCACTGAAGCTTTCTTT
TRBV6-6	NA	TRBJ2-1	TRBD2	CASSSGSENEQFF	TGTGCCAGCTCAAGCGGGAGTGAGAATGAGCAGTTCTTC
TRBV5-8	NA	TRBJ1-1	NA	CASSFRGAIAEAFF	TGTGCCAGCAGCTTTAGGGGGGCGATCGCTGAAGCTTTCTTT
TRBV4-2	NA	TRBJ2-2	NA	CASSQSRVSANGELFF	TGTGCCAGCAGCCAATCACGTGTGTCCGCTAACGGGGAGCTGTTTTTT
TRBV25-1	NA	TRBJ2-7	NA	CASSEFGRGKTYEQYF	TGTGCCAGCAGTGAATTCGGCAGGGGAAAGACCTACGAGCAGTACTTC
TRBV2	few	TRBJ1-2	NA	CASSAGYGYTF	TGTGCCAGCAGTGCTGGGTACGGCTACACCTTC
TRBV27	NA	TRBJ2-7	NA	CASSLSDSNYEQYF	TGTGCCAGCAGTTTATCTGACAGTAACTACGAGCAGTACTTC
TRBV5-6	NA	TRBJ1-1	NA	CASCPNSGGRPNTEAFF	TGTGCCAGCTGCCCCAATTCGGGGGGACGGCCAAACACTGAAGCTTTCTTT
TRBV2	NA	TRBJ2-5	TRBD2	CASSALGTSPETQYF	TGTGCCAGCAGTGCCCTCGGGACTAGCCCGGAGACCCAGTACTTC
TRBV4-2	NA	TRBJ2-7	NA	CASSSSGTPYEQYF	TGTGCCAGCAGCTCCTCAGGGACCCCCTACGAGCAGTACTTC
TRBV10-3	few	TRBJ1-5	NA	CAISGERNQPQHF	TGTGCCATCAGTGGGGAAAGGAATCAGCCCCAGCATTTT
TRBV5-4	once	TRBJ2-7	TRBD1	CASSLQGAYEQYF	TGTGCCAGCAGCTTGCAGGGGGCCTACGAGCAGTACTTC
TRBV30	NA	TRBJ2-7	NA	CAWNQGIDYEQYF	TGTGCCTGGAATCAGGGGATAGACTACGAGCAGTACTTC
TRBV6-5	few	TRBJ2-1	NA	CASSYSTGEQFF	TGTGCCAGCAGTTACTCTACGGGGGAGCAGTTCTTC
TRBV5-4	once	TRBJ2-1	TRBD2	CASSLKLAGLGNEQFF	TGTGCCAGCAGCTTAAAACTAGCGGGATTGGGCAATGAGCAGTTCTTC
TRBV7-9	NA	TRBJ1-1	NA	CASSLAPGVPEAFF	TGTGCCAGCAGCTTAGCCCCAGGGGTCCCTGAAGCTTTCTTT
TRBV10-1	NA	TRBJ2-2	NA	CASSESVRTGELFF	TGCGCCAGCAGTGAATCCGTACGCACCGGGGAGCTGTTTTTT
TRBV9	few	TRBJ2-3	NA	CASSVASLHTDTQYF	TGTGCCAGCAGCGTAGCGTCACTTCACACAGATACGCAGTATTTT
TRBV7-6	once	TRBJ2-2	NA	CASSLARGIGEANTGELFF	TGTGCCAGCAGCTTAGCGCGGGGTATAGGCGAAGCGAACACCGGGGAGCTGTTTTTT
TRBV28	NA	TRBJ2-7	TRBD2	CASSFVAGGAYEQYF	TGTGCCAGCAGTTTCGTAGCGGGAGGCGCCTACGAGCAGTACTTC
TRBV7-2	NA	TRBJ2-7	NA	CASSEGLLPYEQYF	TGTGCCAGCAGTGAGGGACTCTTGCCCTACGAGCAGTACTTC
TRBV10-3	NA	TRBJ2-7	NA	CAISDRRVGEDEQYF	TGTGCCATCAGTGATCGTAGGGTAGGGGAGGACGAGCAGTACTTC